The clone carrying this TCR beta chain was seen at least ten times. Antigen specificity is unknown. The data are from a study of T cells in Graves' hyperthyroidism and ophthalmopathy. Stable hyperthyroidism: no ophthalmopathy progression over 18 months of follow-up. The CDR3 runs to 18 residues. Per the germline V gene, CDR1 is DFQATT and CDR2 is SNEGSKA (reference sequence). The junction had 17 bases not matched to a gene; V was cut back by 3 bases and J by 5 bases. Whole-study findings and limits: Ophthalmopathy was model-predicted a median about six months pre-onset.

Amplification of TCR beta CDR3 regions was performed using RNA transcripts as template. HTBI primers drove first-round RT-PCR of the TCR CDR3. Using its own MiXCR run on the multiplex PCR reads, TCRdb lists one record per CDR3 protein. The sample gives some 760,000 distinct CDR3 sequences, around 15% of which show up once; more than 8.5% is in the top ten. This chain links TRBV20-1 with TRBJ2-3; 10 nucleotides line up with TRBD2. The sequencing input was blood. This clonotype was sampled from a woman under 30 with Graves' hyperthyroidism. DNA for the CDR3: TGCAGTGCTAGTGCTCGGGGAGGGCTAGCGGGAGTAGTAGATACGCAGTATTTT. Protein sequence: CSASARGGLAGVVDTQYF.